The 24 T cell receptor beta chains below come from one sample, sequenced in a study of T cell changes during pregnancy in multiple sclerosis (dated by TCRdb to about 2019). The library was produced with the immunoSEQ multiplex PCR assay. TCRdb provides this immuneACCESS table in a form limited to in-frame rearrangements. Some clones are lacking; in checked studies, under half of them reflect an unresolved V gene, and why the rest are absent is not known. The sample contains about 87,000 clones, around 93% of them found a single time. Around 1.4% of the sample comes from the top ten. The sequenced sample was peripheral blood, obtained in the third trimester of pregnancy. These receptors all come from a female donor in good health, enrolled as a control in a pregnancy study.

The chain joins TRBV7-9 to TRBJ1-1; TRBD1 is a possible D gene (6 bases). The CDR3 consists of 17 residues. The germline gives CDR1 SEHNR, CDR2 FQNEAQ (reference sequence). V gave up 5 bases and J gave up 1 base, with 20 bases separating them. The CDR3: CASSESGAFSPNTEAFF. CDR3 nucleotide sequence: TGTGCCAGCAGCGAATCAGGGGCCTTCTCGCCGAACACTGAAGCTTTCTTT.

J is TRBJ2-1 and V is TRBV9; weak D call: TRBD2 (6 bases). CDR3 length equals 15 residues. V lost 4 bases, J lost 4 bases, and 15 bases lay in between. Germline V lookup: CDR1 SGDLS, CDR2 YYNGEE. CDR3 loop: CASSTTVGGYNEQFF. The CDR3 nucleotides are TGTGCCAGCAGCACCACAGTGGGGGGATACAATGAGCAGTTCTTC.

V is TRBV19 and J is TRBJ2-1, with TRBD2 matching over 12 bases. CDR1 is LNHDA, CDR2 SQIVND, per germline (reference sequence). The V segment lost 2 bases and the J segment 8 bases; nucleotides outside the gene matches: 4. The CDR3 covers 15 residues. The CDR3 bases are TGTGCCAGTAGTATACTAGCGGGAGGGCCCTATGAGCAGTTCTTC. As protein: CASSILAGGPYEQFF. The variable domain in full, completed from reference TRBV19 and TRBJ2-1, reads DGGITQSPKYLFRKEGQNVTLSCEQNLNHDAMYWYRQDPGQGLRLIYYSQIVNDFQKGDIAEGYSVSREKKESFPLTVTSAQKNPTAFYLCASSILAGGPYEQFFGPGTRLTVL.

The chain carries TRBV28 and TRBJ2-1, with 15 bases lining up with TRBD2. The CDR3 runs 17 residues. V shed 6 bases, J shed 2 bases, and the junction held 5 bases outside the gene matches. The germline V gene encodes CDR1 MDHEN and CDR2 SYDVKM. CDR3 sequence (DNA): TGTGCCAGCAGGGGACTAGCGGGAGGCCTCCCCTACAATGAGCAGTTCTTC. It translates to CASRGLAGGLPYNEQFF.

CDR3 protein: CASSSDIYEQYF. The CDR3 DNA sequence: TGCGCCAGCAGTTCGGACATCTACGAGCAGTACTTC. The chain couples TRBV5-1 to TRBJ2-7; D might be TRBD1 (5 bases). V gave up 5 bases and J gave up 3 bases, with 9 bases separating them. In germline, CDR1 is SGHRS, CDR2 YFSETQ. The CDR3 has 12 residues.

The chain links TRBV2 to TRBJ1-1; D unclear. Germline assignment: CDR1 SNHLY and CDR2 FYNNEI. V lost 11 bases, J lost 0 bases, and 7 bases lay in between. This CDR3 comprises 11 residues. CDR3 DNA: TGTGCCGGGAGCCTGAACACTGAAGCTTTCTTT. Protein: CAGSLNTEAFF.

This clone has only a few counts. This chain joins TRBV5-4 and TRBJ1-2; TRBD1 agrees at 8 bases. With 5 bases clipped from V and 5 bases from J, the junction kept 8 bases outside the gene matches. CDR1 is SGHNT, CDR2 YYREEE, per germline (reference sequence). This CDR3 is 14 amino acids long. The CDR3 loop reads CASRAGTGDYGYTF. The CDR3 nucleotides read TGTGCCAGCAGAGCCGGGACAGGCGATTATGGCTACACCTTC.

This clone occurred once. This chain's CDR3 is CASSPGQGGSPGNTIYF. The CDR3 DNA is TGCGCCAGCAGCCCTGGACAGGGGGGAAGCCCCGGAAACACCATATATTTT. The chain couples TRBV4-1 to TRBJ1-3; TRBD1 matches 10 bases. V was pared by 4 bases and J by 4 bases, with 10 bases of the junction left unmatched. This CDR3 comprises 17 residues. CDR1 and CDR2 from the germline V gene are MGHRA and YSYEKL.

This chain links TRBV6-1 with TRBJ2-1; 11 bases agree with TRBD2. The germline V gene has CDR1 MNHNS and CDR2 SASEGT. After removal of 10 bases from V and 12 bases from J, the junction contained 14 bases not matched to a gene. The CDR3 has 14 amino acids. As DNA, the CDR3 is TGTGCCACCCTAATTAGTCTAGCGGGAGGAAGGCAGTTCTTC. Its translation is CATLISLAGGRQFF.

This clone was counted once. The rearrangement uses TRBV10-1 and TRBJ2-1; 11 bases fit TRBD2. There are 15 residues in the CDR3. V was clipped by 6 bases and J by 5 bases; unmatched bases: 6. The germline V gene has CDR1 WNHNN and CDR2 SYGVQD (reference sequence). The CDR3 DNA follows: TGCGCCAGCAGAGCTAGCGGGAGGAAAAACAATGAGCAGTTCTTC. Encoded protein: CASRASGRKNNEQFF.

This clone was counted ten times or more. V usage is TRBV5-5 and J usage is TRBJ2-7; a weak D match, TRBD2 (5 bases). The CDR3 runs to 14 residues. Germline assignment: CDR1 SGHKS and CDR2 YYEKEE (reference sequence). The V end was cut by 9 bases, the J end by 3 bases, with 19 bases between. The CDR3 loop reads CATSFEDLNYEQYF. The CDR3 DNA sequence: TGTGCCACCTCGTTTGAGGACTTAAACTACGAGCAGTACTTC.

The chain recombines TRBV4-1 with TRBJ2-7; D is undetermined. V lost 1 base and J lost 4, with 14 bases in between. The CDR3 loop spans 15 amino acids. Germline V gene data show CDR1 as MGHRA and CDR2 as YSYEKL. Here the CDR3 DNA reads TGCGCCAGCAGCCAAGGGTCCGCTTACGGGTACGAGCAGTACTTC. Amino acids: CASSQGSAYGYEQYF.

The V call is TRBV27, the J call TRBJ1-5, with 9 bases matching TRBD1. J lost 0 bases, V lost 4 bases, and 7 bases had no gene match. CDR1 and CDR2 (germline): MNHEY, SMNVEV (reference sequence). The CDR3 extends over 17 amino acids. The CDR3 region is CASSSRQGVISNQPQHF. As DNA, the CDR3 is TGTGCCAGCAGTTCCCGACAGGGGGTAATTAGCAATCAGCCCCAGCATTTT.

V usage is TRBV5-1 and J usage is TRBJ2-2; TRBD1 agrees at 7 bases. Germline V gene data show CDR1 as SGHRS and CDR2 as YFSETQ. V dropped 4 bases and J dropped 1; count of bases not matched to a gene: 4. The CDR3 has 15 residues. CDR3: CASSEGQQNTGELFF. The CDR3 nucleotides are TGCGCCAGCAGCGAGGGACAGCAGAACACCGGGGAGCTGTTTTTT.

The gene calls are TRBV19 and TRBJ2-3, with TRBD2 matching 13 bases. The V and J ends lost 5 bases and 1 base, in that order; junction bases with no gene match: 12. This CDR3 has 19 amino acids. CDR1 is LNHDA, CDR2 SQIVND, per germline (reference sequence). The CDR3 reads CASSHTTSGRDRRTDTQYF. The DNA of the CDR3 is TGTGCCAGTAGTCACACCACTAGCGGGAGGGATCGGCGCACAGATACGCAGTATTTT.

CDR3 in amino acids: CASSRERQETQYF. CDR3 nucleotides: TGTGCCAGCTCAAGAGAGAGGCAAGAGACCCAGTACTTC. This chain connects TRBV18 to TRBJ2-5; D is undetermined. Trimming pared 5 bases from V and 2 bases from J, leaving 9 bases between. This CDR3 has 13 residues. Germline CDR1 and CDR2: KGHSH and LQKENI.

This rearrangement joins TRBV27 to TRBJ1-1; a possible D gene is TRBD1 (5 bases). Trimming cost V 5 bases and J 3 bases, with 13 bases left between them. The CDR3 is 14 amino acids. CDR1 is MNHEY, CDR2 SMNVEV, per germline (reference sequence). DNA for the CDR3: TGTGCCAGCAGTGGGGGGACCTGGTACACTGAAGCTTTCTTT. This gives the protein CASSGGTWYTEAFF.

V gene TRBV28 combines with J gene TRBJ1-2; D is unresolved. The length of the CDR3 is 11 residues. Trimming took off 7 bases at V and 3 bases at J, with 6 bases between the two ends. The germline V gene has CDR1 MDHEN and CDR2 SYDVKM. CDR3 protein: CASTSDYGYTF. The DNA of the CDR3 is TGTGCCAGCACCTCAGACTATGGCTACACCTTC.

V usage is TRBV7-9 and J usage is TRBJ2-5; a possible D gene is TRBD1 (6 bases). CDR1 and CDR2 from the germline V gene are SEHNR and FQNEAQ (reference sequence). The CDR3 length is 16 residues. Trimming cost V 1 base and J 2 bases, with 14 bases left between them. The CDR3 sequence is CASSLGGGPPQETQYF. The CDR3 bases are TGTGCCAGCAGCTTAGGAGGGGGACCACCTCAAGAGACCCAGTACTTC.

The rearrangement uses TRBV27 and TRBJ2-7; TRBD1 aligns across 10 bases. The J segment lost 3 bases and the V segment lost 5 bases, leaving 13 bases of the junction unmatched. Germline assignment: CDR1 MNHEY and CDR2 SMNVEV (reference sequence). The CDR3 spans 17 residues. The CDR3 nucleotides read TGTGCCAGCAGTGGAGAAGGGCTCGGGACAGGGGTCTACGAGCAGTACTTC. Translation gives CASSGEGLGTGVYEQYF.

The chain combines TRBV9 with TRBJ2-7, with a weak D call TRBD1 (7 bases). CDR3 length: 15 residues. Germline values: CDR1 SGDLS, CDR2 YYNGEE. Trimming took off 4 bases at V and 3 bases at J, with 17 bases between the two ends. The CDR3 loop is CASSPGAGQFYEQYF. CDR3 DNA: TGTGCCAGCAGCCCGGGGGCGGGACAGTTCTACGAGCAGTACTTC.

This chain connects TRBV2 to TRBJ1-4, with 7 bases that match TRBD1. Germline CDR1 SNHLY, CDR2 FYNNEI. The CDR3 spans 13 residues. J was trimmed by 8 bases and V by 10 bases; bases with no gene match: 10. The CDR3, as DNA: TGTGCCACCCGGGACAGCGGACGCGAAAAACTGTTTTTT. The encoded protein is CATRDSGREKLFF.

The chain carries TRBV4-1 and TRBJ2-5; D is perhaps TRBD1 (6 bases). Germline lookup yields CDR1 MGHRA and CDR2 YSYEKL. CDR3 length: 15 residues. Trimming left V 1 base short and J 0 bases short, with 9 bases between. CDR3 coding DNA: TGCGCCAGCAGCCAAGTACAGGGCGACCAAGAGACCCAGTACTTC. Residues: CASSQVQGDQETQYF.

The rearrangement uses TRBV9 and TRBJ2-3; 9 nucleotides line up with TRBD2. The V and J ends lost 0 bases and 4 bases, in that order; junction bases with no gene match: 0. Per germline, CDR1 SGDLS and CDR2 YYNGEE. This CDR3 has 14 residues. In nucleotides, the CDR3 is TGTGCCAGCAGCGTAGCTAGCGGGGCAGATACGCAGTATTTT. This translates into CASSVASGADTQYF.